This T cell receptor (beta chain) stems from a study of blood T cell repertoires in COVID-19. Background on the study: COVID-19 samples, acute and convalescent, were from the United States, Italy and Spain. T cells, B-cell-depleted T cells, or PBMCs supplied cDNA or gDNA.

V was pared by 6 bases and J by 0 bases, with 11 bases between. CDR3 length equals 14 residues. Per the germline V gene, CDR1 is MNHEY and CDR2 is SVGAGI. The repertoire was sequenced with immunoSEQ multiplex PCR; TCRdb's copy has only in-frame clones and lacks some. The sample contains 100,000 to 150,000 clones, over 75% of which appear only once. Sequenced input: peripheral blood. The receptor's source is a man older than 75 with active or convalescent COVID-19. This sequence joins TRBV6-5 and TRBJ1-2; D not certain. In DNA form, the CDR3 reads TGTGCCAGCAGCACCCGAGGGCCTAACTATGGCTACACCTTC. Its protein product is CASSTRGPNYGYTF.